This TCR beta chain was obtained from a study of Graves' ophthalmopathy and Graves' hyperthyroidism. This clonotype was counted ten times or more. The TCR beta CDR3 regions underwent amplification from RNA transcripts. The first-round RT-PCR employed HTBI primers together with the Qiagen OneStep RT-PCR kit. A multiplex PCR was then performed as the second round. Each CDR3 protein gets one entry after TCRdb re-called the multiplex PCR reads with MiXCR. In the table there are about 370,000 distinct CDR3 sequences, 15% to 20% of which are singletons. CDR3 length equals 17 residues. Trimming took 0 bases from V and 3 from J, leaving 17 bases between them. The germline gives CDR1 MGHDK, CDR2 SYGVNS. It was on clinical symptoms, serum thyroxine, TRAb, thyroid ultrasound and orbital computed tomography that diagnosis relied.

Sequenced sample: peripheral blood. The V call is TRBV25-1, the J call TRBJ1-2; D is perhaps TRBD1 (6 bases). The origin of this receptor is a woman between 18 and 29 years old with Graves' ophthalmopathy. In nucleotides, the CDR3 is TGTGCCAGCAGTGAATACGGGGGGCGGATGGGGGACTATGGCTACACCTTC. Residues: CASSEYGGRMGDYGYTF.